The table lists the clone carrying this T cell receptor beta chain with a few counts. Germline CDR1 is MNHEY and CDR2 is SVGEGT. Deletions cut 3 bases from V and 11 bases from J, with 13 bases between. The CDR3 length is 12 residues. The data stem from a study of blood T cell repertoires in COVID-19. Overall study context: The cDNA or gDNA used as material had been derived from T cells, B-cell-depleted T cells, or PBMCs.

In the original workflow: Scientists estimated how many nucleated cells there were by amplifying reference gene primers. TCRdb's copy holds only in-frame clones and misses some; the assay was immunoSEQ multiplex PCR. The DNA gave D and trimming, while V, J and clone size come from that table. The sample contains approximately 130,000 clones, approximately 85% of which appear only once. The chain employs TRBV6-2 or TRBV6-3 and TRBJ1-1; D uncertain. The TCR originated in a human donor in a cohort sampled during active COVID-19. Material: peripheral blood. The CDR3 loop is CASSYREGGAFF. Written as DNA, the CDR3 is TGTGCCAGCAGTTATCGTGAGGGAGGGGCTTTCTTT.